The entry that follows covers one TCR beta chain sequence. Repertoires were generated with immunoSEQ multiplex PCR, while TCRdb's copy carries only in-frame clones and drops some. The table includes fewer than 200,000 clones, more than 75% detected once. These data are taken from a study of blood T cell repertoires in COVID-19. At the level of the study: Sources were T cells, B-cell-depleted T cells, or PBMCs; the material itself was cDNA or gDNA.

The CDR3 covers 14 residues. The ends were cut back, 1 base at V and 6 bases at J, with 13 bases in the middle. CDR1 is LGHDT and CDR2 is YNNKEL in the germline V gene (reference sequence). The TCR comes from a man in his forties with acute or convalescent COVID-19. The sequenced material came from peripheral blood. The genes are TRBV3-1 (or the pseudogene TRBV3-2) and TRBJ2-7, with a possible D match to TRBD2 (6 bases). As DNA, the CDR3 is TGTGCCAGCAGCCAAGGCGGGACGTCGTTCGAGCAGTACTTC. This codes for CASSQGGTSFEQYF.